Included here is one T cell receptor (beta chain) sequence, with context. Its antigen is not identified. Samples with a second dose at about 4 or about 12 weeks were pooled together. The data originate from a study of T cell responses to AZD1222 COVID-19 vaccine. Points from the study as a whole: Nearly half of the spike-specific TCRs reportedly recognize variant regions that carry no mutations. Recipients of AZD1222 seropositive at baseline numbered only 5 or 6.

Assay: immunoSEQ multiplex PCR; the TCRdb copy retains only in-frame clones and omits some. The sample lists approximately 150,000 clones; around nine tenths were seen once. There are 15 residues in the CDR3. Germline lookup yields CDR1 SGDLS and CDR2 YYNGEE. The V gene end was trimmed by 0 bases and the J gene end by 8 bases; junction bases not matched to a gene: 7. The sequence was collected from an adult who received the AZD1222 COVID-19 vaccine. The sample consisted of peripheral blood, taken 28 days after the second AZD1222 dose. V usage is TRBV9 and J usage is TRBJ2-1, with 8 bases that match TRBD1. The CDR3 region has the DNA TGTGCCAGCAGCGTAGCCGGGACAGGAATGGATGAGCAGTTCTTC. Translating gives CASSVAGTGMDEQFF.